These 6 T cell receptor beta chains originate from one sample sequenced in a study of beta chain features in type 1 diabetes. Findings of the study overall: Across all four CD4+ subsets, people with type 1 diabetes showed modestly shorter TCRB CDR3s.

Their antigens are not known. Every bit of the isolated RNA underwent reverse transcription, so sequencing read expressed TCRB transcripts. Sequencing used immunoSEQ multiplex PCR; TCRdb keeps in-frame clones, though not all of them. The sample contains approximately 170,000 clones, approximately 8.1% of which appear only once. What was sequenced was central memory CD4+ T cells from blood. These receptors all stem from a man younger than 30 with type 1 diabetes.

The chain links TRBV18 to TRBJ1-1; D not resolved. The germline V gene has CDR1 KGHSH and CDR2 LQKENI. This CDR3 has 13 amino acids. Trimming removed 1 base at V and 7 bases at J, with 10 bases between. CDR3 amino acids: CASSPLWGDEAFF. CDR3 coding DNA: TGTGCCAGCTCACCACTGTGGGGAGATGAAGCTTTCTTT.

The genes are TRBV29-1 and TRBJ1-3; possible D gene TRBD1, 5 bases. V shed 3 bases and J shed 4 bases, with 10 bases lying between them. This CDR3 spans 13 amino acids. Per germline, CDR1 SQVTM and CDR2 ANQGSEA. CDR3 coding DNA: TGCAGCGTTGATTCGGGGGTGGGAAACACCATATATTTT. This translates into CSVDSGVGNTIYF. Full variable domain (remainder filled in from reference TRBV29-1 and TRBJ1-3): SAVISQKPSRDICQRGTSLTIQCQVDSQVTMMFWYRQQPGQSLTLIATANQGSEATYESGFVIDKFPISRPNLTFSTLTVSNMSPEDSSIYLCSVDSGVGNTIYFGEGSWLTVV.

Many counts were recorded for this clone. The chain is built from TRBV18 and TRBJ1-4, with TRBD1 identical over 8 bases. The CDR3 totals 13 residues. The ends lost 4 bases at V and 6 bases at J; junction bases unmatched: 1. Looked up from germline, CDR1 is KGHSH and CDR2 is LQKENI. The CDR3 loop is CASSRGQDEKLFF. Written as DNA, the CDR3 is TGTGCCAGCTCACGGGGACAGGATGAAAAACTGTTTTTT.

In its sample, this clone was seen a few times. The chain is built from TRBV7-2 and TRBJ1-1, with 10 bases fitting TRBD1. Germline V gene data show CDR1 as SGHTA and CDR2 as FQGNSA. The ends lost 5 bases at V and 8 bases at J; junction bases unmatched: 8. There are 14 residues in the CDR3. The CDR3 is CASSPYRQGAEAFF. CDR3 coding DNA: TGTGCCAGCAGCCCGTACCGACAGGGGGCAGAAGCTTTCTTT.

The V and J genes are TRBV2 and TRBJ1-4, with TRBD1 as a possible D gene (6 bases). V was trimmed by 3 bases and J by 8 bases, leaving 13 bases between them. CDR1 is SNHLY and CDR2 is FYNNEI in the germline V gene. This CDR3 is built from 14 residues. The CDR3 nucleotides are TGTGCCAGCAGTGATGCCAGGGGTGGCGAAAAACTGTTTTTT. Encoded protein: CASSDARGGEKLFF. The full variable domain, with the rest looked up from reference TRBV2 and TRBJ1-4, is EPEVTQTPSHQVTQMGQEVILRCVPISNHLYFYWYRQILGQKVEFLVSFYNNEISEKSEIFDDQFSVERPDGSNFTLKIRSTKLEDSAMYFCASSDARGGEKLFFGSGTQLSVL.

The chain has TRBV28 and TRBJ1-4; tentative D call: TRBD1 (6 bases). The germline V gene encodes CDR1 MDHEN and CDR2 SYDVKM. The CDR3 has 14 residues. V was pared by 5 bases and J by 11 bases, with 18 bases between. The CDR3 region is CASSTKAQGWKLFF. The CDR3 DNA reads TGTGCCAGCAGTACAAAAGCCCAGGGGTGGAAACTGTTTTTT.